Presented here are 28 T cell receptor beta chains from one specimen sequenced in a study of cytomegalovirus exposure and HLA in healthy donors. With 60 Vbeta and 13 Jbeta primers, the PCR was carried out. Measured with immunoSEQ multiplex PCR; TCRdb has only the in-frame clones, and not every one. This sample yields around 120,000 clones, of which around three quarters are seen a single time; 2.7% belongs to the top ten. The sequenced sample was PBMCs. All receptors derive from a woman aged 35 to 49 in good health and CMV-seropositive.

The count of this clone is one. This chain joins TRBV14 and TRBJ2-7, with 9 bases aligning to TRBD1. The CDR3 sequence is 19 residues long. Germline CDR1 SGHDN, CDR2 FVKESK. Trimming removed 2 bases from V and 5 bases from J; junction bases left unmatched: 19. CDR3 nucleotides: TGTGCCAGCAGCCAAATTACAGGGGGCGCTTCTTTCGGCTACCACGAGCAGTACTTC. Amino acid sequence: CASSQITGGASFGYHEQYF.

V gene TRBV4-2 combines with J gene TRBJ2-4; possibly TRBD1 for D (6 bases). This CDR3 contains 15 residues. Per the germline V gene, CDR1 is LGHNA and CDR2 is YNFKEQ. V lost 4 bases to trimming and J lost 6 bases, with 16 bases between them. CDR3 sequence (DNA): TGTGCCAGCAGCCCCAGGAAGGGGGAGCCAAACATTCAGTACTTC. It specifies CASSPRKGEPNIQYF.

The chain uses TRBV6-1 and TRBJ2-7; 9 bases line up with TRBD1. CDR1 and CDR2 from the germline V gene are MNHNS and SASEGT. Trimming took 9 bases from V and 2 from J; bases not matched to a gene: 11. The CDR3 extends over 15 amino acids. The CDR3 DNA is TGTGCCAGTCTTAAGGGGGGACAGGGAGCCTACGAGCAGTACTTC. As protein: CASLKGGQGAYEQYF.

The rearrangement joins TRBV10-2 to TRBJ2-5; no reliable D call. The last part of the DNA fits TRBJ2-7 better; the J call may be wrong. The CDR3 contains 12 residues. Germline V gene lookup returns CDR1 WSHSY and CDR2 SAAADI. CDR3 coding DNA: TGCGCCAGCCTCGGTCAGGACTACGAGCAGTACTTC. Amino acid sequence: CASLGQDYEQYF.

This chain's CDR3 is CASSLGGSWGTDTQYF. The CDR3 nucleotides are TGCGCCAGCAGCTTGGGCGGTTCTTGGGGCACAGATACGCAGTATTTT. The chain has TRBV5-1 and TRBJ2-3, with D unclear. Germline V gives CDR1 SGHRS, CDR2 YFSETQ. The ends were cut back, 0 bases at V and 1 base at J, with 12 bases in the middle. CDR3 length equals 16 residues.

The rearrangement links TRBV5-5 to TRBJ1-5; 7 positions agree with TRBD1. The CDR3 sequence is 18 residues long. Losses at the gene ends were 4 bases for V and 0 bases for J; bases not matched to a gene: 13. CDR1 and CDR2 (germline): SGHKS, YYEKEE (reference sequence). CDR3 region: CASSGGTDLGYSNQPQHF. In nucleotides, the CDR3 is TGTGCCAGCAGCGGGGGGACAGATCTCGGGTATAGCAATCAGCCCCAGCATTTT.

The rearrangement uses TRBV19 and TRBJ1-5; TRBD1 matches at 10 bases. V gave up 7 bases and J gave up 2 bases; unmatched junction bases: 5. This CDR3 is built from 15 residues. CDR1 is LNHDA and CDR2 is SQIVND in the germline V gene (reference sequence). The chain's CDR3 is CASTGQGGGNQPQHF. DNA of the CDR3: TGTGCCAGTACCGGACAGGGGGGAGGCAATCAGCCCCAGCATTTT.

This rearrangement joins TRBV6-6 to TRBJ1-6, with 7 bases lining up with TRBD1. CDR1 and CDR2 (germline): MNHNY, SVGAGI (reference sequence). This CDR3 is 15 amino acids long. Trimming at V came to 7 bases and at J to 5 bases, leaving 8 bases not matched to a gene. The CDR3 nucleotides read TGTGCCAGCAACTTACAGGGGTCGCATAATTCACCCCTCCACTTT. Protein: CASNLQGSHNSPLHF.

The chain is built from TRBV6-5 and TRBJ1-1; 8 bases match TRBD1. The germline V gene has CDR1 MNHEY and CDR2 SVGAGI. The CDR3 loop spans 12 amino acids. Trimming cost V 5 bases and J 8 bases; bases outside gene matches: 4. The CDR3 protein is CASSPRTGEAFF. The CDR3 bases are TGTGCCAGCAGTCCACGGACAGGGGAAGCTTTCTTT.

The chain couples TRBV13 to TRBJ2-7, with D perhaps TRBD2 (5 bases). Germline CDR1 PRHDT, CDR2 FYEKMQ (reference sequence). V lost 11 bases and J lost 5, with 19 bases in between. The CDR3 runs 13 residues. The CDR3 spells CASSGGVKNEQYF. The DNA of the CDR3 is TGTGCCTCCAGCGGTGGAGTGAAGAACGAGCAGTACTTC.

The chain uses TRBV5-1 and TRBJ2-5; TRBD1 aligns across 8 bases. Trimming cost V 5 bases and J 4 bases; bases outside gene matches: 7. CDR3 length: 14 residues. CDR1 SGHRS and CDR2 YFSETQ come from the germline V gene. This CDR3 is CASRDTGGGETQYF. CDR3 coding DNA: TGCGCCAGCAGAGATACAGGGGGAGGAGAGACCCAGTACTTC.

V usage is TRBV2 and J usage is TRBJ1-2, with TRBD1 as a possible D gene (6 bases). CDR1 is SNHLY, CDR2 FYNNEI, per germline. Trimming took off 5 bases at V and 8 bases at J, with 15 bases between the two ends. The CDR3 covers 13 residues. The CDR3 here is CASSLGQSGGYTF. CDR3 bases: TGTGCCAGCAGTTTAGGACAGTCTGGGGGCTACACCTTC. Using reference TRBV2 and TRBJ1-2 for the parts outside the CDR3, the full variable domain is EPEVTQTPSHQVTQMGQEVILRCVPISNHLYFYWYRQILGQKVEFLVSFYNNEISEKSEIFDDQFSVERPDGSNFTLKIRSTKLEDSAMYFCASSLGQSGGYTFGSGTRLTVV.

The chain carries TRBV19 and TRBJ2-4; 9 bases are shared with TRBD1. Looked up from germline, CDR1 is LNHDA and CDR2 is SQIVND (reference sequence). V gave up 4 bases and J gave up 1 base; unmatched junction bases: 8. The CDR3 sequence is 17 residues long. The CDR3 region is CASSTQTGGLAKNIQYF. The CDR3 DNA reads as TGTGCCAGTAGTACCCAAACAGGGGGCCTCGCCAAAAACATTCAGTACTTC.

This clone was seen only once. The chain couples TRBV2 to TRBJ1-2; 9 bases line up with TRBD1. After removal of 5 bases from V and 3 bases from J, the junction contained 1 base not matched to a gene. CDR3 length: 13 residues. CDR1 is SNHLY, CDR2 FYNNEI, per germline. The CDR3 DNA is TGTGCCAGCAGTCGGACAGGGGACTATGGCTACACCTTC. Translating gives CASSRTGDYGYTF.

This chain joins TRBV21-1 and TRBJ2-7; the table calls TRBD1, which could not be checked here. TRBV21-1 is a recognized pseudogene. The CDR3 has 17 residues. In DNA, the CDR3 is TGTGCCAGCGACCCAAAGCTCGACAGGGGGCATTGGTACGAGCAGTACTTC. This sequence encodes CASDPKLDRGHWYEQYF.

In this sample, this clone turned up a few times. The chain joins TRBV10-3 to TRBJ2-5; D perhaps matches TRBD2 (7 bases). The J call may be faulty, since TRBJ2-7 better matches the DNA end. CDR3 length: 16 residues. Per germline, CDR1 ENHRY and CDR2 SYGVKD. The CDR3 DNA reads TGTGCCATCAGTGAGTCGGTAGGGGGGGCTTCGTACGAGCAGTACTTC. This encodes CAISESVGGASYEQYF.

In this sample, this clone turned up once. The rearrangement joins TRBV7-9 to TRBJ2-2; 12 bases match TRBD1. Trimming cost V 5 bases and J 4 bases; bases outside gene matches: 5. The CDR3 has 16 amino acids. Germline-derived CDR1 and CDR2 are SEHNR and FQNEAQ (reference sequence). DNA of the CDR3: TGTGCCAGCAGCCTACCGGGACAGGGGGCCACCGGGGAGCTGTTTTTT. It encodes CASSLPGQGATGELFF.

This chain's CDR3 is CAISEFLNNSPLHF. Written as DNA, the CDR3 is TGTGCCATCAGTGAATTTCTAAATAATTCACCCCTCCACTTT. The chain links TRBV10-3 to TRBJ1-6; D gene uncertain. The CDR3 is made up of 14 amino acids. From germline, CDR1 is ENHRY and CDR2 SYGVKD. The V and J ends lost 3 bases and 5 bases respectively, with 8 bases between them.

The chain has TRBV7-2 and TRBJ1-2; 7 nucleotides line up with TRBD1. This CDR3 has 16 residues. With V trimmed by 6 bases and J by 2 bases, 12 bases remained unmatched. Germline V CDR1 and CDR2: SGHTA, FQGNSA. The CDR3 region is CASSSTGQQRNYGYTF. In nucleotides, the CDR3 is TGTGCCAGCAGTTCGACGGGACAGCAACGGAACTATGGCTACACCTTC. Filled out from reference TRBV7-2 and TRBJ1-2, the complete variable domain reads GAGVSQSPSNKVTEKGKDVELRCDPISGHTALYWYRQSLGQGLEFLIYFQGNSAPDKSGLPSDRFSAERTGGSVSTLTIQRTQQEDSAVYLCASSSTGQQRNYGYTFGSGTRLTVV.

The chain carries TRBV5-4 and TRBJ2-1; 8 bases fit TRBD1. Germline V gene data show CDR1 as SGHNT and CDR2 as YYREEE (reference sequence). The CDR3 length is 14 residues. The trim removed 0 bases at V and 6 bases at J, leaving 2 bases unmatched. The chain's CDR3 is CASSLVTGGNEQFF. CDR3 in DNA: TGTGCCAGCAGCTTGGTAACAGGGGGCAATGAGCAGTTCTTC.

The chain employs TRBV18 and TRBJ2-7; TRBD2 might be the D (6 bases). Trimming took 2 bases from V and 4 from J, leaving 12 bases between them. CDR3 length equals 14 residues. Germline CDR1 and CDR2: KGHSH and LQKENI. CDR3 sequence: CASSPGRGRYEQYF. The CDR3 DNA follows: TGTGCCAGCTCACCAGGGCGGGGACGATACGAGCAGTACTTC. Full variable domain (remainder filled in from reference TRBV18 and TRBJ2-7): NAGVMQNPRHLVRRRGQEARLRCSPMKGHSHVYWYRQLPEEGLKFMVYLQKENIIDESGMPKERFSAEFPKEGPSILRIQQVVRGDSAAYFCASSPGRGRYEQYFGPGTRLTVT.

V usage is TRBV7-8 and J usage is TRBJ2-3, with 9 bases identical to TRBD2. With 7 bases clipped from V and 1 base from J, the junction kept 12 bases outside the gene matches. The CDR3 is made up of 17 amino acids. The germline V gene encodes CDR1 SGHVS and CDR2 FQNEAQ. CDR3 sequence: CASILRRGGLGTDTQYF. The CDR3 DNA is TGTGCCAGCATCCTACGGCGGGGGGGCCTTGGCACAGATACGCAGTATTTT.

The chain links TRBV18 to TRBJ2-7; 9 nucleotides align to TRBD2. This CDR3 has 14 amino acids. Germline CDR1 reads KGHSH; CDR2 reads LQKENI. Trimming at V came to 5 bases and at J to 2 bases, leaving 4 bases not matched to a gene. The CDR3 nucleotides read TGTGCCAGCTCAATAGCGGGAGAAACCTACGAGCAGTACTTC. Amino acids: CASSIAGETYEQYF.

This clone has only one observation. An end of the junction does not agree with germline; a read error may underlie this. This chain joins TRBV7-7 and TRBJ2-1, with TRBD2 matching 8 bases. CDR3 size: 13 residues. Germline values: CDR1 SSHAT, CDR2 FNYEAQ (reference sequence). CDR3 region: CASSLERGSEQFF. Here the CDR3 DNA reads TGTGCTAGCAGCTTAGAGCGGGGGAGTGAGCAGTTCTTC.

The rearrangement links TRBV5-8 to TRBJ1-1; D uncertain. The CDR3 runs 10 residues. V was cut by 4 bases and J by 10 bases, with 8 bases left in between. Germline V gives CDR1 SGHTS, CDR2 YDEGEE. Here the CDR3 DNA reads TGTGCCAGCAGCCAAAGCTCAGCTTTCTTT. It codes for CASSQSSAFF. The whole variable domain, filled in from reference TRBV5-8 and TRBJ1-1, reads EAGVTQSPTHLIKTRGQQATLRCSPISGHTSVYWYQQALGLGLQFLLWYDEGEERNRGNFPPRFSGRQFPNYSSELNVNALELEDSALYLCASSQSSAFFGQGTRLTVV.

This CDR3 is CASSMRLAGGPYEQYF. CDR3 bases: TGTGCCAGTAGTATGAGGCTAGCGGGAGGGCCCTACGAGCAGTACTTC. This chain connects TRBV19 to TRBJ2-7; 12 bases match TRBD2. The germline CDR1 and CDR2 sequences are LNHDA and SQIVND (reference sequence). This CDR3 spans 16 amino acids. V lost 3 bases and J lost 2; bases outside the gene matches: 5.

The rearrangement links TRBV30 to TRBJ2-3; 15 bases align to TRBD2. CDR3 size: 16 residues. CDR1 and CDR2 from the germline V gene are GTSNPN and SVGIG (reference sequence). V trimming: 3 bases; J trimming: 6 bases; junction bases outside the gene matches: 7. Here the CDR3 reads CAWSPGLAGGVDTQYF. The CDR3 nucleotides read TGTGCCTGGAGCCCCGGACTAGCGGGGGGGGTGGATACGCAGTATTTT. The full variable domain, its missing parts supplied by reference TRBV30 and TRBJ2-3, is SQTIHQWPATLVQPVGSPLSLECTVEGTSNPNLYWYRQAAGRGLQLLFYSVGIGQISSEVPQNLSASRPQDRQFILSSKKLLLSDSGFYLCAWSPGLAGGVDTQYFGPGTRLTVL.

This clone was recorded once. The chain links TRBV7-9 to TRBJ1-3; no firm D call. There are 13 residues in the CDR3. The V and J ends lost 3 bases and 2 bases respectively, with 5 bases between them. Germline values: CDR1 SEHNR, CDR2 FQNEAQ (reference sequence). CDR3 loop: CASSLGAGNTIYF. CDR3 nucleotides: TGTGCCAGCAGCTTGGGAGCTGGAAACACCATATATTTT.